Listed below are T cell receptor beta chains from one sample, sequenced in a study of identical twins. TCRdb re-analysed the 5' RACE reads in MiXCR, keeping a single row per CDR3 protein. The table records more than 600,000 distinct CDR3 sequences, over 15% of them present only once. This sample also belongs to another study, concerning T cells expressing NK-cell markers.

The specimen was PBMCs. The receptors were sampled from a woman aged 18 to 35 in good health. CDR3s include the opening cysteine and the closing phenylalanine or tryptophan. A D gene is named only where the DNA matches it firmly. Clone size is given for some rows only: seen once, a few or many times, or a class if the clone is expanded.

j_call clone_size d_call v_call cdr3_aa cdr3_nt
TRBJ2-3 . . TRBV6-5 CASGRQGTTQYF TGTGCCAGCGGGAGGCAGGGTACTACGCAGTATTTT
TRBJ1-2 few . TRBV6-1 CASRLETRNYGYTF TGTGCCAGCCGACTGGAGACCAGAAACTATGGCTACACCTTC
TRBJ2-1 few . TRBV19 CASKGDWGFVEQFF TGTGCCAGTAAGGGGGACTGGGGCTTCGTGGAGCAGTTCTTC
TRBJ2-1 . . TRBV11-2 CASSLGDLYNEQFF TGTGCCAGCAGCTTAGGAGACTTATACAATGAGCAGTTCTTC
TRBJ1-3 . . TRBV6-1 CASSATGTSGNTIYF TGTGCCAGCAGCGCTACAGGGACCTCTGGAAACACCATATATTTT
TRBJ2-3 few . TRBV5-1 CASSPEGGSATTDTQYF TGCGCCAGCAGCCCGGAAGGGGGTTCGGCGACGACAGATACGCAGTATTTT
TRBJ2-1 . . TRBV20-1 CSASSDGTRRPYNEQFF TGCAGTGCTAGTTCCGACGGGACCCGGAGGCCCTACAATGAGCAGTTCTTC
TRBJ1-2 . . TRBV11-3 CASSSLGYGYTF TGTGCCAGCAGCTCGTTAGGCTATGGCTACACCTTC
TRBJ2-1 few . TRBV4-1 CASSQERPSGGFSTNEQFF TGCGCCAGCAGCCAGGAACGGCCCTCGGGCGGATTTAGCACTAATGAGCAGTTCTTC
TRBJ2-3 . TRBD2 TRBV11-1 CASSFGTSGPPGTDTQYF TGTGCCAGCAGCTTCGGGACTAGCGGGCCACCAGGCACAGATACGCAGTATTTT
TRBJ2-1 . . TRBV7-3 CASSQRGTEGEQFF TGTGCCAGCAGCCAGAGGGGGACGGAGGGTGAGCAGTTCTTC
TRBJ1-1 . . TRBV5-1 CASSLMPGTNTEAFF TGCGCCAGCAGCCTTATGCCAGGGACGAACACTGAAGCTTTCTTT
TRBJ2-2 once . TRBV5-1 CASSLTGLSGELFF TGCGCCAGCAGCTTGACAGGATTGTCCGGGGAGCTGTTTTTT
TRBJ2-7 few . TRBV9 CASSVQGRGEQYF TGTGCCAGCAGCGTACAGGGTCGGGGCGAGCAGTACTTC
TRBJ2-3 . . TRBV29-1 CSVEVLLGVTSTDTQYF TGCAGCGTTGAAGTCCTACTAGGGGTAACTAGCACAGATACGCAGTATTTT
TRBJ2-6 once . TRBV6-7 CASSYTAKRPRETGANVLTF TGTGCCAGCAGTTACACCGCGAAGAGGCCGCGGGAAACTGGGGCCAACGTCCTGACTTTC
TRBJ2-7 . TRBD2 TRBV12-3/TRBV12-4 CTSSLVRWTSGGLSYEQYF TGTACCAGCAGTTTAGTACGTTGGACTAGCGGGGGCCTCTCCTACGAGCAGTACTTC
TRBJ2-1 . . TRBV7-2 CASTVSSYNEQFF TGTGCCAGCACGGTGAGCTCCTACAATGAGCAGTTCTTC
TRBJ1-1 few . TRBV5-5 CASSLVTTGHTEAFF TGTGCCAGCAGTTTGGTCACTACAGGGCACACTGAAGCTTTCTTT
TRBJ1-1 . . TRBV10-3 CAIKAGLDTEAFF TGTGCCATCAAGGCAGGGTTGGACACTGAAGCTTTCTTT
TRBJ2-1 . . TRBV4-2 CASSRTKRRQFF TGTGCCAGCAGCCGCACCAAGAGACGGCAGTTCTTC
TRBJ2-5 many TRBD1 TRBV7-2 CASNAGQGQETQYF TGTGCCAGCAATGCGGGACAGGGGCAAGAGACCCAGTACTTC
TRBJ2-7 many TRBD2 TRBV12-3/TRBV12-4 CASSVAGGGYEQYF TGTGCCAGCAGTGTAGCGGGAGGCGGATACGAGCAGTACTTC
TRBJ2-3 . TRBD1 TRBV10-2 CASVPGQGGTDTQYF TGCGCCAGCGTTCCGGGACAGGGGGGGACAGATACGCAGTATTTT
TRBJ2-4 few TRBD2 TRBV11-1 CASSLAHVSGDLAKNIQYF TGTGCCAGCAGCTTAGCGCACGTTAGCGGGGACCTAGCCAAAAACATTCAGTACTTC
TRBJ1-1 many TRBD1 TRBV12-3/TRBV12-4 CASSNVGQGPTEAFF TGTGCCAGCAGTAATGTCGGACAGGGGCCCACTGAAGCTTTCTTT
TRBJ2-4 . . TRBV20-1 CSATTGTTKNIQYF TGCAGTGCTACCACCGGGACAACCAAAAACATTCAGTACTTC
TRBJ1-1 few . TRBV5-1 CATSQGSNTEAFF TGCGCCACCTCTCAGGGGTCGAACACTGAAGCTTTCTTT
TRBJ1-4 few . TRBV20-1 CSASLLRPGDNEKLFF TGCAGTGCTAGCCTACTCCGACCGGGCGATAATGAAAAACTGTTTTTT
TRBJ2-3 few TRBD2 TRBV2 CASTFIAGVADTQYF TGTGCCAGCACCTTTATAGCGGGAGTGGCAGATACGCAGTATTTT
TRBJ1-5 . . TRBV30 CAWSVIGDQPQHF TGTGCCTGGAGTGTTATAGGGGATCAGCCCCAGCATTTT
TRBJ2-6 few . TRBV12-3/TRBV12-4 CASRETGSGANVLTF TGTGCCAGCAGAGAAACAGGGTCTGGGGCCAACGTCCTGACTTTC
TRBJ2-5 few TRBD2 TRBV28 CASSSPGTSGPNGVQYF TGTGCCAGCAGCTCCCCAGGGACTAGCGGGCCCAACGGGGTCCAGTACTTC
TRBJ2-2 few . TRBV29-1 CSAGAKGTGELFF TGCAGCGCGGGGGCTAAGGGAACCGGGGAGCTGTTTTTT
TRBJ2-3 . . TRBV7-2 CASSLLAGISTDTQYF TGTGCCAGCAGCTTACTGGCAGGGATCAGCACAGATACGCAGTATTTT
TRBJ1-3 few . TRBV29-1 CSVEDGRVSGNTIYF TGCAGCGTTGAAGATGGGCGAGTCTCTGGAAACACCATATATTTT
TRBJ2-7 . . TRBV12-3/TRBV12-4 CASNFIGGNDEQYF TGTGCCAGCAACTTTATCGGCGGTAATGACGAGCAGTACTTC
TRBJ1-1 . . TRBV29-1 CSVVGRATNTEAFF TGCAGCGTTGTAGGTAGGGCTACGAACACTGAAGCTTTCTTT
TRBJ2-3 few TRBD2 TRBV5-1 CASSRSGGASTDTQYF TGCGCCAGCAGCCGTAGCGGGGGGGCTAGCACAGATACGCAGTATTTT
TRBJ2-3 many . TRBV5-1 CASSLAAIWGSTDTQYF TGCGCCAGCAGCTTGGCCGCCATCTGGGGCAGCACAGATACGCAGTATTTT
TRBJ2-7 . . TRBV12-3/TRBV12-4 CASSRIGWEQYF TGTGCCAGCAGTCGGATAGGGTGGGAGCAGTACTTC